This T cell receptor (beta chain) was captured by sequencing in a study of glioma-infiltrating T cells. This CDR3 is built from 14 residues. CDR1 is SGHAT, CDR2 FQNNGV, per germline. TCR alpha and beta CDR3 regions were amplified from RNA using iRepertoire nested multiplex PCR. Tissue mRNA or PBMC total RNA, roughly 100-400 ng, went into one-step reverse transcription and amplification. A single record per CDR3 protein comes from TCRdb applying MiXCR to the multiplex PCR reads. Here the sample spans fewer than 110,000 distinct CDR3 sequences, 25% to 35% being singletons. In the case of this clonotype: Compared with germline, one end of the junction differs, possibly owing to a read error.

The sequenced sample consisted of glioma tissue, nonneoplastic brain tissue, or PBMCs (not recorded which). This rearrangement joins TRBV11-2 to TRBJ1-2; no definite D call. The source is a human donor with low-grade glioma or glioblastoma, undergoing nonglioma brain surgery, or in good health (not recorded which). CDR3: CASSLGSNNYDYTF. CDR3 in DNA: TGTGCCAGCAGCTTGGGGTCGAATAACTATGACTACACCTTC.